This is a list of T cell receptor beta chains from one sample in a study of tumor and adjacent non-tumor tissue in lung cancer. TCRdb reprocessed the multiplex PCR reads via MiXCR and lists one record per CDR3 protein. The data show around 60,000 distinct CDR3 sequences, about 61% seen once. Sequenced input: distant non-tumor lung tissue. The source of these receptors is a man aged 70-80 years with non-small cell lung cancer. Both conserved end residues are trimmed from each CDR3. Fields, in order: CDR3 protein, J gene, V gene.

CDR3: ASSLKGRETQY
J: TRBJ2-5
V: TRBV12-3/TRBV12-4

CDR3: ANSSSWVGEKLF
J: TRBJ1-4
V: TRBV6-5

CDR3: ASSSRLAGTKGYEQY
J: TRBJ2-7
V: TRBV5-6

CDR3: ASSLRLADLYNEQF
J: TRBJ2-1
V: TRBV11-2

CDR3: ASSAISQGLTYEQY
J: TRBJ2-7
V: TRBV11-2

CDR3: VSNYYSDSGSKQY
J: TRBJ2-7
V: TRBV6-5

CDR3: SARLADTHY
J: TRBJ2-3
V: TRBV20-1

CDR3: ASSPEQSSYGYT
J: TRBJ1-2
V: TRBV18

CDR3: ASSLGWAPDMQY
J: TRBJ2-3
V: TRBV11-3

CDR3: ASRTGRTAYEQY
J: TRBJ2-7
V: TRBV6-5

CDR3: ASSQLWLGNTEAF
J: TRBJ1-1
V: TRBV14

CDR3: ASILVSGLHTEAF
J: TRBJ1-1
V: TRBV12-3/TRBV12-4

CDR3: ATSVHTGELF
J: TRBJ2-2
V: TRBV24-1

CDR3: ASRSGTGTTGELF
J: TRBJ2-2
V: TRBV12-3/TRBV12-4

CDR3: ASSAEDSSWPNVLA
J: TRBJ2-6
V: TRBV6-1

CDR3: SALAGETDTQY
J: TRBJ2-3
V: TRBV20-1

CDR3: ASSLWGAPYGYT
J: TRBJ1-2
V: TRBV5-4

CDR3: SASGVPGSNSYEQY
J: TRBJ2-7
V: TRBV20-1

CDR3: AWSAYPGHPDQPQH
J: TRBJ1-5
V: TRBV30

CDR3: ASSAQRRETQY
J: TRBJ2-5
V: TRBV10-2

CDR3: ASRSGVYSNQPQH
J: TRBJ1-5
V: TRBV6-5

CDR3: VSNPGTGFSYEQY
J: TRBJ2-7
V: TRBV12-3/TRBV12-4

CDR3: ASGKGGGSTDTQF
J: TRBJ2-3
V: TRBV2

CDR3: ASSQPGRRTSYEQY
J: TRBJ2-7
V: TRBV14

CDR3: ASSPGGPTRRNTEAF
J: TRBJ1-1
V: TRBV5-4

CDR3: SVGLLNTGEPF
J: TRBJ2-2
V: TRBV29-1

CDR3: SVEYHRVTGELF
J: TRBJ2-2
V: TRBV29-1

CDR3: SVDFRDTQY
J: TRBJ2-3
V: TRBV29-1

CDR3: ASTPWGAEANVLT
J: TRBJ2-6
V: TRBV28

CDR3: ASRLWGLAGATYEQY
J: TRBJ2-7
V: TRBV5-6

CDR3: SARVGGAHPETQY
J: TRBJ2-5
V: TRBV20-1

CDR3: ACTPGTGNTGELF
J: TRBJ2-2
V: TRBV30

CDR3: ASSGTSGTEKYEQY
J: TRBJ2-7
V: TRBV7-9

CDR3: ISSSGIGTDTLY
J: TRBJ2-3
V: TRBV6-2/TRBV6-3

CDR3: ASSCPAMNTEAF
J: TRBJ1-1
V: TRBV6-1

CDR3: ASRPVESSYEQY
J: TRBJ2-7
V: TRBV7-9

CDR3: ASSPRVKLV
J: TRBJ1-4
V: TRBV12-3/TRBV12-4

CDR3: ASSQESWSYNEQF
J: TRBJ2-1
V: TRBV4-2

CDR3: ASSPNRLGDTQY
J: TRBJ2-3
V: TRBV6-2/TRBV6-3

CDR3: ASRLRGRDGEQY
J: TRBJ2-7
V: TRBV6-5